This T cell receptor (beta chain) was identified in a study of cytotoxic CD8 clonotypes in ibrutinib-treated CLL. The data were produced by immunoSEQ multiplex PCR, yet TCRdb's version contains in-frame clones alone and is incomplete. Of about 200,000 clones in the sample, nearly 80% were seen once. TCR beta libraries used about 2 micrograms of genomic DNA from cryopreserved PBMCs. The CDR3 has 16 residues. Per germline, CDR1 MNHNS and CDR2 SASEGT. V was trimmed by 2 bases and J by 5 bases, leaving 15 bases between them. Notes on the study in general: Clonality at baseline surpassed age-matched healthy donors and tracked circulating CD8+ T-cell counts. Sustained-remission and progressing patients diverged in sampling times. A rise in clonality was seen at ibrutinib response, and a fall back toward baseline was seen at progression.

Of note for this clone: What it binds is not known.

This chain links TRBV6-1 with TRBJ2-2, with a tentative D call TRBD1 (5 bases). This specimen was PBMCs, taken after 12 months of ibrutinib treatment. The TCR comes from a human donor with chronic lymphocytic leukemia. CDR3 DNA: TGTGCCAGCAGTGAACCGGGCAGGGTGGCGACCGGGGAGCTGTTTTTT. This gives the protein CASSEPGRVATGELFF.